A selection of T cell receptor beta chains follows, all from one sample in a study of control samples from healthy donors and cancer patients. Profiling relied on immunoSEQ multiplex PCR, and the TCRdb table lists in-frame clones only, not all of them. The data show 60,000 to 75,000 clones, 65% to 85% seen once. Material for sequencing was blood. The receptors here all came from a man aged 60-69 years in good health. CDR3s include the opening cysteine and the closing phenylalanine or tryptophan. The D gene is left open where the match is weak. Rows may omit the clone size; those that give it use once, few, many or a size class.

D	size	V	J	CDR3	DNA
.	.	TRBV28	TRBJ2-7	CASSLTVGPAYEQYF	TGTGCCAGCAGTTTAACCGTAGGGCCAGCGTACGAGCAGTACTTC
.	.	TRBV28	TRBJ1-2	CASSPLRVGYTF	TGTGCCAGCAGCCCCCTGAGGGTTGGCTACACCTTC
.	.	TRBV6-6	TRBJ2-1	CASSLDSNQQFF	TGTGCCAGCAGCCTAGACTCTAACCAGCAGTTCTTC
.	.	TRBV7-9	TRBJ2-5	CASTRYQETQYF	TGTGCCAGCACCAGGTACCAAGAGACCCAGTACTTC
TRBD1	once	TRBV3-1/TRBV3-2	TRBJ1-1	CASSSWTGETEAFF	TGTGCCAGCAGCTCGTGGACAGGTGAGACTGAAGCTTTCTTT
.	.	TRBV7-2	TRBJ2-1	CASSLKSVNEQFF	TGTGCCAGCAGCTTAAAGTCGGTCAATGAGCAGTTCTTC
TRBD2	once	TRBV6-5	TRBJ2-1	CASSPTTTGGNEQFF	TGTGCCAGCAGTCCAACTACCACGGGGGGGAATGAGCAGTTCTTC
.	.	TRBV24-1	TRBJ1-4	CATSDSGPTNEKLFF	TGTGCCACCAGTGATTCAGGCCCAACTAATGAAAAACTGTTTTTT
TRBD2	.	TRBV5-4	TRBJ2-1	CATNSGTRGHNEQFF	TGTGCCACCAATTCCGGGACTAGAGGCCACAATGAGCAGTTCTTC
.	.	TRBV3-1/TRBV3-2	TRBJ2-7	CASSQTLAINEQYF	TGTGCCAGCAGCCAAACTCTAGCGATCAACGAGCAGTACTTC
.	.	TRBV5-1	TRBJ2-1	CASSPAGGRGNEQFF	TGCGCCAGCAGCCCCGCAGGAGGGAGAGGCAATGAGCAGTTCTTC
.	.	TRBV7-2	TRBJ2-2	CASSSTGTRVELFF	TGTGCCAGCAGCTCCACCGGGACCCGGGTGGAGCTGTTTTTT
.	few	TRBV19	TRBJ1-5	CASSIRQQPQHF	TGTGCCAGTAGTATACGACAGCAGCCCCAGCATTTT
TRBD1	.	TRBV5-5	TRBJ1-3	CASSVHRDRSGNTIYF	TGTGCCAGCAGCGTACACCGGGACAGGTCTGGAAACACCATATATTTT
.	.	TRBV4-1	TRBJ2-2	CASSQGGLFSGELFF	TGCGCCAGCAGCCAAGGGGGACTCTTTTCGGGGGAGCTGTTTTTT
.	.	TRBV29-1	TRBJ1-2	CSVDLVVANYGYTF	TGCAGCGTTGATTTGGTGGTTGCTAACTATGGCTACACCTTC
.	.	TRBV7-3	TRBJ2-1	CASSLGLNKGEQFF	TGTGCCAGCAGCTTAGGTCTCAATAAGGGTGAGCAGTTCTTC
TRBD1	.	TRBV7-9	TRBJ2-6	CASTKAGQGIFGANVLTF	TGTGCCAGCACCAAGGCGGGACAGGGAATATTTGGGGCCAACGTCCTGACTTTC
TRBD2	.	TRBV5-6	TRBJ2-2	CASSWGLSNTGELFF	TGTGCCAGCAGCTGGGGACTATCGAACACCGGGGAGCTGTTTTTT
.	medium-sized	TRBV7-2	TRBJ2-7	CASSQSIISGSGYEQYF	TGTGCCAGCAGCCAGAGCATAATTAGCGGCAGCGGGTACGAGCAGTACTTC